This TCR beta chain was recorded in a study of T-cell reconstitution after alpha-beta-depleted transplantation in children. Overall study results and limits: Counts and diversity of T cells one year after transplant came mostly from newly produced T cells. Where alpha-beta T cells came from about two months after transplant was reportedly several hundred expanded graft clones. Some patients' high day-60 TCRbeta diversity was attributed to recipient cells surviving conditioning.

This clonotype was counted ten times or more. What it binds is unknown. TCRbeta library construction was performed incorporating unique molecular identifiers. MiXCR, applied by TCRdb to the PCR reads, yields one record per CDR3 protein. The repertoire holds 400,000 to 550,000 distinct CDR3 sequences, with more than 9% as singletons. This TCR derives from a child under 10 years old with inherited bone marrow failure, due to receive a stem cell transplant. The sample in question was PBMCs, obtained before TCRalphabeta/CD19-depleted stem cell transplant.

The CDR3 sequence: CASSPLGQTQETQYF. The CDR3 DNA follows: TGTGCCAGCTCACCGTTGGGCCAGACCCAAGAGACCCAGTACTTC. The V gene is TRBV18, the J gene TRBJ2-5; D call uncertain. The V gene's germline CDR1 is KGHSH and CDR2 LQKENI. V was cut by 3 bases and J by 1 base, with 12 bases left in between. CDR3 length: 15 residues.